Following are 8 T cell receptor beta chains from one sample sequenced in a study of T cells in Graves' hyperthyroidism and ophthalmopathy. It was RNA transcripts that yielded the amplified TCR beta CDR3 regions. RT-PCR in the first round (using the HTBI primer set) targeted the TCR CDR3. Each CDR3 protein is one row after TCRdb ran MiXCR on the multiplex PCR reads. This table holds 600,000 to 650,000 distinct CDR3 sequences, under 25% found once. What was sequenced was blood. The receptors come from a man aged 25-40 years with Graves' ophthalmopathy.

V is TRBV19 and J is TRBJ2-2; 7 bases are a match to TRBD2. V lost 10 bases and J lost 1; bases outside the gene matches: 6. There are 14 residues in the CDR3. The V gene's germline CDR1 is LNHDA and CDR2 SQIVND (reference sequence). Here the CDR3 reads CATSGGWNTGELFF. The CDR3 bases are TGTGCCACCTCGGGGGGTTGGAACACCGGGGAGCTGTTTTTT.

This clonotype has just a few counts. A clone one base away is much larger, so this may be a read error. The conserved final phenylalanine or tryptophan is absent from the CDR3, which likely points to a read error. The chain employs TRBV28 and TRBJ1-1; 8 bases map to TRBD1. Germline values: CDR1 MDHEN, CDR2 SYDVKM. The CDR3 runs to 12 residues. Trimming at V came to 7 bases and at J to 4 bases, leaving 2 bases not matched to a gene. Here the CDR3 DNA reads TGTGCCAGCAAAACAGGGGGCACTGAAGCTTTCCTT. Amino acid sequence: CASKTGGTEAFL.

The chain combines TRBV4-1 with TRBJ2-1, with a weak D call TRBD1 (6 bases). CDR1 MGHRA and CDR2 YSYEKL come from the germline V gene. Between the trimmed V and J ends, which lost 4 bases and 8 bases, there was a span of 15 bases. This CDR3 has 14 residues. The CDR3 sequence: CASSPQRGIDEQFF. In nucleotides, the CDR3 is TGCGCCAGCAGCCCTCAGAGGGGGATCGATGAGCAGTTCTTC.

This chain connects TRBV7-3 to TRBJ2-5; 10 bases agree with TRBD1. Trimming removed 5 bases from V and 5 bases from J; junction bases left unmatched: 14. Germline assignment: CDR1 SGHTA and CDR2 FQGTGA. This CDR3 has 17 amino acids. The CDR3 region has the DNA TGTGCCAGCAGCCCCGGCCTTGGGACAGGGGAATCGGAGACCCAGTACTTC. Protein product: CASSPGLGTGESETQYF.

This clonotype was detected a few times. The chain links TRBV6-1 to TRBJ2-2; no clear D. V lost 4 bases and J 1 base, leaving 4 bases between the germline ends. The germline CDR1 and CDR2 sequences are MNHNS and SASEGT. This CDR3 is 13 amino acids long. CDR3 loop: CASSAGNTGELFF. CDR3 nucleotide sequence: TGTGCCAGCAGTGCCGGGAACACCGGGGAGCTGTTTTTT.

This clonotype appeared a few times. The rearrangement links TRBV7-6 to TRBJ2-5; 10 nucleotides line up with TRBD2. The CDR3 runs 17 residues. Germline V gene sequence: CDR1 SGHVS, CDR2 FNYEAQ. The trim removed 1 base at V and 5 bases at J, leaving 10 bases unmatched. CDR3: CASSLVTSGVEKETQYF. The CDR3 nucleotides are TGTGCCAGCAGCTTAGTTACTAGCGGGGTGGAGAAGGAGACCCAGTACTTC.

This clonotype has a count of ten or more. The CDR3 bases are TGTGCCAGCAGTTTTCTCGACTATTATAGCAATCAGCCCCAGCATTTT. Translated, it gives CASSFLDYYSNQPQHF. The gene calls are TRBV28 and TRBJ1-5; no clear D. The germline V gene encodes CDR1 MDHEN and CDR2 SYDVKM. The V and J ends lost 3 bases and 0 bases respectively, with 12 bases between them. The CDR3 runs 16 residues.

This clonotype was found a few times. The rearrangement links TRBV28 to TRBJ2-1; 13 bases map to TRBD2. CDR3 length: 14 amino acids. Germline V CDR1 and CDR2: MDHEN, SYDVKM. V was clipped by 5 bases and J by 15 bases; unmatched bases: 10. CDR3 nucleotide sequence: TGTGCCAGCAGTCCCGGACTAGCGGGAGTTGTTCGGTTCTTC. Its translation: CASSPGLAGVVRFF.